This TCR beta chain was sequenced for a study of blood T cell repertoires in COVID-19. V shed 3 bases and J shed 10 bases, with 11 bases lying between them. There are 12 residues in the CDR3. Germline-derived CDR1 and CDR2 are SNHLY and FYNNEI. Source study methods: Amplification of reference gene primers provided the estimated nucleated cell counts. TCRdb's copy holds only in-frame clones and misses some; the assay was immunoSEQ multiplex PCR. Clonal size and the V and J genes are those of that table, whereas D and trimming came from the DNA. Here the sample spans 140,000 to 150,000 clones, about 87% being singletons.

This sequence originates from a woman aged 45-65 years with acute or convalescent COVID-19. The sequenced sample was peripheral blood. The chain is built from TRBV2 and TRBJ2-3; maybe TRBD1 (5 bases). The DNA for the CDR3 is TGTGCCAGCAGTGAGGATCAGGGCCCGCAGTATTTT. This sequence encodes CASSEDQGPQYF.